This is a list of T cell receptor beta chains from one sample in a study of T cell repertoires in cytomegalovirus infection. TCRdb fed the reads into MiXCR, producing one record per CDR3 protein. The sample lists about 530,000 distinct CDR3 sequences, about 26% occurring once. Sequenced material: PBMCs. The receptors originated from a human donor in good health (CMV status not recorded). Some clones in this sample may be carry-over from other donors' samples. Both conserved end residues are part of each CDR3. D genes are given only for firm matches. Some rows have no size entry. The others give once, few or many, or a class for an expanded clone.

V	size	D	J	DNA	CDR3
TRBV28	many	TRBD2	TRBJ2-3	TGTGCCAGCGGGACTAGCGGCCGCACAGATACGCAGTATTTT	CASGTSGRTDTQYF
TRBV7-2	NA	NA	TRBJ1-3	TGTGCCAGCGGCAGCCGACAGAGTGCTGGAAACACCATATATTTT	CASGSRQSAGNTIYF
TRBV28	few	TRBD1	TRBJ2-5	TGTGCCAGCAGTCCCCACCTCCCGGGACAGCAAGAGACCCAGTACTTC	CASSPHLPGQQETQYF
TRBV6-5	few	NA	TRBJ2-5	TGTGCCAGCAGTGGGAGGAAATGGGGACAGCAAGAGACCCAGTACTTC	CASSGRKWGQQETQYF
TRBV7-2	many	NA	TRBJ2-3	TGTGCCAGCAGCTTAGCGGGGGCTACCACTAGCACAGATACGCAGTATTTT	CASSLAGATTSTDTQYF
TRBV6-2/TRBV6-3	few	TRBD1	TRBJ2-6	TGTGCCAGCAGTTACTCGATGGCAGGGGGCAACGTCCTGACTTTC	CASSYSMAGGNVLTF
TRBV12-3/TRBV12-4	NA	NA	TRBJ2-1	TGTGCCAGCAGTCCCCGGGGCCCTGGGTACAATGAGCAGTTCTTC	CASSPRGPGYNEQFF
TRBV7-2	NA	NA	TRBJ2-4	TGTGCCAGCAGCCCCCCCGCAGATCTAGCCAAAAACATTCAGTACTTC	CASSPPADLAKNIQYF
TRBV6-5	few	NA	TRBJ2-1	TGTGCCAGCGGCCCAGAGGGGAATGAGCAGTTCTTC	CASGPEGNEQFF
TRBV27	few	TRBD2	TRBJ2-2	TGTGCCAGCAGTTTACCCCGGGCTAGCGGGAGGGCCAGGTACACCGGGGAGCTGTTTTTT	CASSLPRASGRARYTGELFF
TRBV7-9	many	TRBD1	TRBJ1-1	TGTGCCAGCAGCTCCACAGGGGGAAGGGACACTGAAGCTTTCTTT	CASSSTGGRDTEAFF
TRBV7-2	many	NA	TRBJ2-3	TGTGCCACCACAGGGGCTAGCGCCCCAGATACGCAGTATTTT	CATTGASAPDTQYF
TRBV29-1	NA	NA	TRBJ2-5	TGCAGCGTTGGAGGGGGGGCATGGGAGACCCAGTACTTC	CSVGGGAWETQYF
TRBV5-4	few	NA	TRBJ2-1	TGTGCCAGCAGCTTGGACACAGTACCGGGGGTAAATGAGCAGTTCTTC	CASSLDTVPGVNEQFF
TRBV7-2	NA	TRBD1	TRBJ1-1	TGTGCCAGCAGCGAGGACAGGGAAAGGCCTGAAGCTTTCTTT	CASSEDRERPEAFF
TRBV14	NA	NA	TRBJ2-1	TGTGCCAGCAGCCAAGTTGGCGGGGTTTACAATGAGCAGTTCTTC	CASSQVGGVYNEQFF
TRBV2	NA	NA	TRBJ1-5	TGTGCCAGCAAGAGGCAAGATCAGCCCCAGCATTTT	CASKRQDQPQHF
TRBV6-5	NA	TRBD1	TRBJ2-2	TGTGCCAGCAGTTACTCGACAGGGAGAGCCGGGGAGCTGTTTTTT	CASSYSTGRAGELFF
TRBV5-1	NA	TRBD2	TRBJ2-7	TGCGCCAGCAGAACTAGCGGTACATCGGAGCAGTACTTC	CASRTSGTSEQYF
TRBV7-2	NA	TRBD2	TRBJ2-3	TGTGCCAGCAGCCGCCGAGCGGGAGTCATATCCGATACGCAGTATTTT	CASSRRAGVISDTQYF
TRBV11-3	NA	NA	TRBJ2-1	TGTGCCAGCAGCTTATACCGGGGTTACAATGAGCAGTTCTTC	CASSLYRGYNEQFF
TRBV7-2	many	NA	TRBJ2-5	TGTGCCAGCAGCCGTCAAGAGACCCAGTACTTC	CASSRQETQYF
TRBV12-3/TRBV12-4	NA	NA	TRBJ1-5	TGTGCCAGCAGCAAACAGGGTCTAGCCCTCTATAGCAATCAGCCCCAGCATTTT	CASSKQGLALYSNQPQHF
TRBV9	NA	TRBD2	TRBJ2-1	TGTGCCACTTTCGGGACTAGCGGGGCCCCGATTCCCCATGCACCGTTCTTC	CATFGTSGAPIPHAPFF
TRBV7-2	many	TRBD1	TRBJ1-5	TGTGCCAGCAGCCCCACAGGGGACAATCAGCCCCAGCATTTT	CASSPTGDNQPQHF
TRBV10-3	few	TRBD1	TRBJ2-1	TGTGCCATCAGTGATAAGGGGACAGGGAACAATGAGCAGTTCTTC	CAISDKGTGNNEQFF
TRBV24-1	NA	TRBD2	TRBJ2-1	TGTGCCACCAGTGATTTCGGGACTAGCGGGAGAAATGAGCAGTTCTTC	CATSDFGTSGRNEQFF
TRBV11-1	NA	NA	TRBJ2-1	TGTGCCAGCAGCTTAGTCTCGGGGGTGTCCGACAATGAGCAGTTCTTC	CASSLVSGVSDNEQFF
TRBV10-3	NA	TRBD1	TRBJ2-2	TGTGCCATCCGAGGGACAGCAAACACCGGGGAGCTGTTTTTT	CAIRGTANTGELFF
TRBV4-1	few	TRBD1	TRBJ1-1	TGTGCCAGCAGCCAGGCCGGGACAGCTATGAACACTGAAGCTTTCTTT	CASSQAGTAMNTEAFF
TRBV20-1	NA	NA	TRBJ1-2	TGCAGTGCTAGACTTCCGACAGTAGGCTATGGCTACACCTTC	CSARLPTVGYGYTF
TRBV7-2	many	TRBD2	TRBJ2-3	TGTGCCAGCAGCTCCACCCCCCCCGGGAGGTACCTTAGCACAGATACGCAGTATTTT	CASSSTPPGRYLSTDTQYF
TRBV24-1	NA	TRBD1	TRBJ1-2	TGTGCCGCCAGTGAAGGGACAGGTGGGGGTTTTGGAGGCTACACCTTC	CAASEGTGGGFGGYTF
TRBV6-5	NA	NA	TRBJ1-3	TGTGCCAGCATTTCAGCGGGGGCTGGAAACACCATATATTTT	CASISAGAGNTIYF
TRBV30	NA	NA	TRBJ1-1	TGTGCCTGGAGTGTCGGACAGATGAACACTGAAGCTTTCTTT	CAWSVGQMNTEAFF
TRBV3-1	NA	NA	TRBJ2-1	TGTGCCAGCAGCCAGGGACTCCCGGTGCAGTTCTTC	CASSQGLPVQFF
TRBV7-2	many	NA	TRBJ2-6	TGTGCCAGCAGCTTAACTGGGGCCAACGTCCTGACTTTC	CASSLTGANVLTF
TRBV7-9	NA	NA	TRBJ2-1	TGTGCCAGCAGCTTAGCGGTATTAGTAGCCGCCGATGAGCAGTTCTTC	CASSLAVLVAADEQFF
TRBV7-6	many	TRBD2	TRBJ2-3	TGTGCCAGCAGCTTAGGTTCTAGCGGGAGCTATACGCAGTATTTT	CASSLGSSGSYTQYF
TRBV11-2	NA	NA	TRBJ1-4	TGTGCCAGCACTACGGCCGGGGGATGGGAAAAACTGTTTTTT	CASTTAGGWEKLFF
TRBV3-1	NA	NA	TRBJ2-4	TGTGCCAGCAGCCAAGGAGTGGGGAACATTCAGTACTTC	CASSQGVGNIQYF
TRBV18	NA	NA	TRBJ2-1	TGTGCCAGCTCCCCAACTTCGCTAGGGTGGGACAATGAGCAGTTCTTC	CASSPTSLGWDNEQFF
TRBV24-1	NA	NA	TRBJ2-5	TGTGCCACCAGTGATTTTGGGGGCAGGGAGACCCAGTACTTC	CATSDFGGRETQYF
TRBV7-6	few	TRBD2	TRBJ2-2	TGTGCCAGCAGCTTATATCGCGGGAGCACCACCGGGGAGCTGTTTTTT	CASSLYRGSTTGELFF
TRBV19	NA	TRBD2	TRBJ2-1	TGTGCCAGTAGTACCAGAGCGGGGGAGCAGTTCTTC	CASSTRAGEQFF
TRBV12-3/TRBV12-4	few	TRBD2	TRBJ2-1	TGTGCCAGCAGAACACTAGCGGGAGGTTACAATGAGCAGTTCTTC	CASRTLAGGYNEQFF
TRBV7-2	many	TRBD2	TRBJ2-5	TGTGCCAGCAGCTTTCCCAGCGGGGGACAAGAGACCCAGTACTTC	CASSFPSGGQETQYF
TRBV7-2	NA	NA	TRBJ2-5	TGTGCCAGCAGTTACAACCAGGGCCAAGAGACCCAGTACTTC	CASSYNQGQETQYF
TRBV6-5	many	TRBD1	TRBJ1-4	TGTGCCAGCAGTTACTCGGCAGGGGGAGGGAAAAAACTGTTTTTT	CASSYSAGGGKKLFF
TRBV7-6	NA	TRBD2	TRBJ2-4	TGTGCCAGCAGCCCTCCCTCGGGGGAGGGAACCAACATTCAGTACTTC	CASSPPSGEGTNIQYF
TRBV7-2	few	NA	TRBJ1-6	TGTGCCAGCAGCTTATTGCGGAATTCACCCCTCCACTTT	CASSLLRNSPLHF
TRBV24-1	few	TRBD2	TRBJ2-3	TGTGCCACCAGTGAGAAGAGATTAGCGGGAGGGCTCACAGATACGCAGTATTTT	CATSEKRLAGGLTDTQYF
TRBV12-3/TRBV12-4	few	NA	TRBJ1-1	TGTGCCAGCAGCCCCGCAGTCGGGGCGCGGGACACTGAAGCTTTCTTT	CASSPAVGARDTEAFF